These 9 T cell receptor beta chains were all obtained from the same sample, sequenced in a study of radiation and T cells in renal cell carcinoma. Time point given: blood 2 weeks post-SBRT. The sample's treatment: 15 Gy SBRT to primary tumor, nephrectomy 4 weeks later. Sequencing was performed with immunoSEQ multiplex PCR; in TCRdb, only in-frame clones are kept and a portion is missing. The table includes about 130,000 clones, about 81% detected once. Sequenced here: blood, sampled from a patient whose treatment included radiotherapy and nephrectomy. The receptors derive from a man aged 50-60 years with renal cell carcinoma.

This clone appeared a few times. This rearrangement joins TRBV6-6 to TRBJ2-7; 7 nucleotides match TRBD2. CDR3 size: 14 residues. CDR1 is MNHNY, CDR2 SVGAGI, per germline (reference sequence). V lost 2 bases, J lost 7 bases, and 8 bases stayed unmatched. CDR3 in amino acids: CASSYRTGGSEQYF. The CDR3 bases are TGTGCCAGCAGTTACCGCACGGGGGGAAGTGAGCAGTACTTC.

CDR3 protein: CASSSPVDRGSYEQYF. In nucleotides, the CDR3 is TGTGCCAGCAGTTCTCCCGTTGACAGGGGCTCCTACGAGCAGTACTTC. V is TRBV27 and J is TRBJ2-7; 8 bases align to TRBD1. The ends lost 4 bases at V and 0 bases at J; junction bases unmatched: 8. The CDR3 contains 16 residues. Germline V gives CDR1 MNHEY, CDR2 SMNVEV (reference sequence).

The chain has TRBV6-1 and TRBJ1-2; D possibly corresponds to TRBD1 (6 bases). Trimming pared 7 bases from V and 0 bases from J, leaving 12 bases between. The CDR3 is 14 amino acids. Looked up from germline, CDR1 is MNHNS and CDR2 is SASEGT. CDR3 region: CASNPGGPNYGYTF. CDR3 nucleotides: TGTGCCAGCAATCCTGGGGGCCCTAACTATGGCTACACCTTC.

V is TRBV20-1 and J is TRBJ1-2; TRBD1 is a possible D gene (5 bases). The length of the CDR3 is 10 residues. The germline gives CDR1 DFQATT, CDR2 SNEGSKA (reference sequence). Trimming took off 5 bases at V and 8 bases at J, with 9 bases between the two ends. In nucleotides, the CDR3 is TGCAGTGCTCGACAGCTAGGCTACACCTTC. Translated, it gives CSARQLGYTF.

The gene calls are TRBV10-3 and TRBJ2-5; D is uncertain. V was pared by 3 bases and J by 5 bases, with 7 bases between. CDR1 ENHRY and CDR2 SYGVKD come from the germline V gene. The CDR3 loop spans 12 amino acids. The CDR3 spells CAISDIRETQYF. Written as DNA, the CDR3 is TGTGCCATCAGTGACATTAGGGAGACCCAGTACTTC.

This clone was observed a single time. This chain connects TRBV5-1 to TRBJ2-3; tentative D call: TRBD2 (6 bases). The CDR3 covers 16 residues. Trimming cost V 0 bases and J 1 base, with 12 bases left between them. CDR1 SGHRS and CDR2 YFSETQ come from the germline V gene. DNA of the CDR3: TGCGCCAGCAGCTTGGGTTGGGAGGCTCGCACAGATACGCAGTATTTT. Its translation is CASSLGWEARTDTQYF.

V is TRBV28 and J is TRBJ1-1, with no clear D. CDR3 length equals 15 residues. V was pared by 0 bases and J by 1 base, with 9 bases between. From germline, CDR1 is MDHEN and CDR2 SYDVKM. CDR3 in DNA: TGTGCCAGCAGTTTATGGTCCGGGCGGAACACTGAAGCTTTCTTT. This codes for CASSLWSGRNTEAFF.

The chain employs TRBV6-1 and TRBJ2-6; no definite D call. The CDR3 consists of 14 residues. Per the germline V gene, CDR1 is MNHNS and CDR2 is SASEGT. V lost 3 bases, J lost 5 bases, and 8 bases lay in between. In DNA, the CDR3 is TGTGCCAGCAGTGACCCCCACCGGGCCAACGTCCTGACTTTC. Protein product: CASSDPHRANVLTF.

The rearrangement links TRBV5-1 to TRBJ2-2; D is uncertain. V dropped 4 bases and J dropped 0 bases, with 4 bases sitting between them. Germline-derived CDR1 and CDR2 are SGHRS and YFSETQ. The CDR3 runs 13 residues. The CDR3: CASSNPNTGELFF. The CDR3 DNA reads as TGCGCCAGCAGCAACCCGAACACCGGGGAGCTGTTTTTT.